This section outlines one TCR beta chain sequence together with its context. Trimming at V came to 5 bases and at J to 13 bases, leaving 14 bases not matched to a gene. Per germline, CDR1 SNHLY and CDR2 FYNNEI. The CDR3 loop spans 15 amino acids. This sample is drawn from a study of control samples from healthy donors and cancer patients. The assay was immunoSEQ multiplex PCR, and TCRdb's table has in-frame clones only and misses some. This repertoire shows over 150,000 clones, around 96% found once; its top ten account for about 0.94%. The origin of this receptor is a woman aged 25 to 39 in good health. This chain connects TRBV2 to TRBJ2-2; 9 nucleotides line up with TRBD2. Sequencing used blood. CDR3 protein: CASSPGLANHRALFF. CDR3 nucleotide sequence: TGTGCCAGCAGTCCGGGACTAGCTAACCACCGGGCGCTGTTTTTT.